This TCR beta chain was obtained from a study of blood T cell repertoires in COVID-19. Looking at the study overall: Samples taken during acute and convalescent COVID-19 were collected in the United States, Italy and Spain. Sources were T cells, B-cell-depleted T cells, or PBMCs; the material itself was cDNA or gDNA.

Original methodology: Reference gene primer amplification gave nucleated cell count estimates. Clones were sequenced by immunoSEQ multiplex PCR, and TCRdb holds only the in-frame ones, with some missing. V and J calls plus clone size are reproduced from that table; the DNA served to infer D and trimming. The sample comprises a few hundred thousand clones, around 80% of which are singletons, and about 1.4% rests with the top ten. This clone turned up a few times. The CDR3 has 14 residues. Deletions cut 7 bases from V and 5 bases from J, with 15 bases between. The germline V gene has CDR1 MNHNY and CDR2 SVGAGI (reference sequence).

The sample comprised peripheral blood. The origin of this receptor is a woman between 40 and 50 years old who had recovered from COVID-19. The rearrangement uses TRBV6-6 and TRBJ1-5; possible D gene TRBD1, 6 bases. CDR3 amino acids: CASTPEQGHQPQHF. For the CDR3, the DNA is TGTGCCAGCACCCCGGAGCAGGGGCATCAGCCCCAGCATTTT.